A selection of T cell receptor beta chains follows, all from one sample in a study of blood T cell repertoires in COVID-19. Assay used: immunoSEQ multiplex PCR; TCRdb lists only in-frame clones, some missing. The table lists tens of thousands of clones, around nine tenths of them singletons. The sequenced material came from peripheral blood. The origin of the receptors is a woman older than 75 with active or convalescent COVID-19. CDR3s include the opening cysteine and the closing phenylalanine or tryptophan. D genes are given only for firm matches.

v_call,d_call,j_call,cdr3_aa,cdr3_nt
TRBV5-1,-,TRBJ2-5,CASSLTQETQYF,TGCGCCAGCAGCTTGACACAAGAGACCCAGTACTTC
TRBV12-5,-,TRBJ2-3,CASGNPPTTDTQYF,TGTGCTAGTGGTAACCCACCAACAACAGATACGCAGTATTTT
TRBV28,TRBD2,TRBJ2-1,CASTQGGFVAGGLLDEQFF,TGTGCCAGCACCCAAGGAGGGTTTGTAGCGGGGGGGCTTTTAGATGAGCAGTTCTTC
TRBV6-5,TRBD1,TRBJ1-2,CASRNPGQGNGYTF,TGTGCCAGCAGGAATCCGGGACAGGGAAATGGCTACACCTTC
TRBV4-3,-,TRBJ2-1,CASSPNEVRNEQFF,TGCGCCAGCAGCCCCAATGAGGTACGCAATGAGCAGTTCTTC
TRBV7-2,TRBD1,TRBJ1-6,CASSLVGQGSYNSPLHF,TGTGCCAGCAGCTTAGTTGGACAGGGCTCCTATAATTCACCCCTCCACTTT
TRBV5-1,-,TRBJ1-2,CASSFDSTYGYTF,TGCGCCAGCAGCTTCGACAGTACCTATGGCTACACCTTC
TRBV19,TRBD2,TRBJ2-3,CASSLLAGSSTDTQYF,TGTGCCAGTAGTCTTCTAGCGGGGTCTTCCACAGATACGCAGTATTTT
TRBV6-5,TRBD1,TRBJ1-6,CASSYSNQGGSPLHF,TGTGCCAGCAGTTACTCGAACCAGGGGGGTTCACCCCTCCACTTT
TRBV2,-,TRBJ2-3,CASSGAAGSVFTQYF,TGTGCCAGCAGTGGTGCGGCGGGGTCCGTCTTTACGCAGTATTTT
TRBV3-1/TRBV3-2,-,TRBJ2-1,CASSQDSRGYNEQFF,TGTGCCAGCAGCCAAGACAGCAGGGGATACAATGAGCAGTTCTTC
TRBV18,TRBD2,TRBJ2-7,CASSPSGGAEQYF,TGTGCCAGCTCACCTAGCGGGGGGGCGGAGCAGTACTTC
TRBV9,-,TRBJ2-3,CASSVGVGGGTATSTDTQYF,TGTGCCAGCAGCGTAGGAGTTGGAGGAGGGACAGCAACTAGCACAGATACGCAGTATTTT
TRBV7-8,-,TRBJ1-2,CASSLDRDYGYTF,TGTGCCAGCAGCCTAGACAGAGACTATGGCTACACCTTC
TRBV11-2,-,TRBJ2-5,CASSSAVVQETQYF,TGTGCCAGCAGCTCCGCGGTTGTACAAGAGACCCAGTACTTC
TRBV24-1,-,TRBJ2-1,CATRKDGDYNEQFF,TGTGCCACCAGAAAGGACGGGGACTACAATGAGCAGTTCTTC
TRBV6-1,-,TRBJ2-7,CASSKALTSYEQYF,TGTGCCAGCAGTAAAGCCCTAACTAGCTACGAGCAGTACTTC
TRBV4-2,TRBD1,TRBJ1-5,CASSPGTGGQPQHF,TGTGCCAGCAGTCCCGGGACAGGGGGCCAGCCCCAGCATTTT
TRBV19,-,TRBJ1-5,CAIGFDQPQHF,TGTGCCATCGGGTTCGATCAGCCCCAGCATTTT
TRBV7-6,TRBD2,TRBJ2-3,CASSLLAGGADTQYF,TGTGCCAGCAGCTTACTAGCGGGGGGGGCGGATACGCAGTATTTT
TRBV30,-,TRBJ1-2,CAWRVIGYTF,TGTGCCTGGCGGGTGATTGGCTACACCTTC